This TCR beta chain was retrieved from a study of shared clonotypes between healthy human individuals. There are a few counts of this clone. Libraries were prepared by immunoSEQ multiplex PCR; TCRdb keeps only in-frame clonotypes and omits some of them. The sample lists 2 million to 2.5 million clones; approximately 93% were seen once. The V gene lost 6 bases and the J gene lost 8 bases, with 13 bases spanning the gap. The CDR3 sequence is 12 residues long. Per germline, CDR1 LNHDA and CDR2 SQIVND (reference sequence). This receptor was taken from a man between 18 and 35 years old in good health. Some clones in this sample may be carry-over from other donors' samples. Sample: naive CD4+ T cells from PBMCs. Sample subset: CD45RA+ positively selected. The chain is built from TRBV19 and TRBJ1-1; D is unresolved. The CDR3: CASSIGPAEAFF. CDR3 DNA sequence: TGTGCCAGTAGCATCGGGCCGGCGGAAGCTTTCTTT.